These T cell receptor beta chains were read from a single sample in a study of T cells in Graves' hyperthyroidism and ophthalmopathy. TCRdb passed the multiplex PCR reads through MiXCR, listing each CDR3 protein once. The table has about 420,000 distinct CDR3 sequences, around 15% seen once. Sequenced sample: blood. The receptor source for this set is a woman aged 18-29 years with Graves' hyperthyroidism. Each CDR3 is given with its conserved first and last residue. Fields, in order: D gene, J gene, clone size, V gene, CDR3 protein, CDR3 DNA. A D gene is named only where the DNA matches it firmly. Rows give clone size only sometimes, using once, few, many, or a class for an expanded clone.

NA	TRBJ1-2	many	TRBV12-3/TRBV12-4	CASSLGGGGDGYTF	TGTGCCAGCAGTTTAGGAGGGGGAGGGGATGGCTACACCTTC
NA	TRBJ1-1	many	TRBV24-1	CATSSNMNTEAFF	TGTGCCACCAGTAGTAACATGAACACTGAAGCTTTCTTT
NA	TRBJ2-7	NA	TRBV11-2	CASSINSGFEQYF	TGTGCCAGCAGCATCAATTCAGGGTTCGAGCAGTACTTC
TRBD2	TRBJ2-1	NA	TRBV28	CASSYPPTSVRGREQFF	TGTGCCAGCAGTTACCCCCCGACTAGCGTCAGAGGCCGTGAGCAGTTCTTC
TRBD1	TRBJ2-3	NA	TRBV12-3/TRBV12-4	CASSLGTGPDTQYF	TGTGCCAGCAGTTTGGGGACAGGGCCAGATACGCAGTATTTT
NA	TRBJ2-5	few	TRBV25-1	CASSERAEYQETQYF	TGTGCCAGCAGTGAACGGGCGGAGTACCAAGAGACCCAGTACTTC
NA	TRBJ1-1	many	TRBV5-1	CASSPFPQGDTTEAFF	TGCGCCAGCAGCCCATTTCCACAAGGGGATACCACTGAAGCTTTCTTT
TRBD1	TRBJ2-1	many	TRBV4-1	CASSERDSSSYNEQFF	TGCGCCAGCAGCGAGAGGGACAGTAGCTCCTACAATGAGCAGTTCTTC
NA	TRBJ2-7	many	TRBV2	CASTKRAQGPGTYEQYF	TGTGCCAGCACCAAAAGGGCGCAGGGCCCCGGCACCTACGAGCAGTACTTC
TRBD2	TRBJ2-3	NA	TRBV10-3	CAISEGLAGGLGTDTQYF	TGTGCCATCAGTGAAGGACTAGCGGGAGGATTGGGCACAGATACGCAGTATTTT
TRBD2	TRBJ2-1	many	TRBV5-6	CASSLVLAGGRNEQFF	TGTGCCAGCAGCTTGGTCCTAGCGGGAGGGCGGAATGAGCAGTTCTTC
NA	TRBJ2-7	many	TRBV30	CAWSRRGAYEQYF	TGTGCCTGGAGTCGTCGGGGAGCCTACGAGCAGTACTTC
TRBD1	TRBJ2-4	many	TRBV30	CAWDGQGGSIQYF	TGTGCCTGGGACGGACAGGGTGGGAGCATTCAGTACTTC
NA	TRBJ1-1	many	TRBV29-1	CSVCGMNTEAFF	TGCAGCGTTTGCGGGATGAACACTGAAGCTTTCTTT